This T cell receptor beta chain was identified in a study of T cells in Graves' hyperthyroidism and ophthalmopathy. TCR beta CDR3 sequences were amplified from RNA transcripts. During a first-round RT-PCR of the TCR CDR3, the HTBI primer set was used. TCRdb ran MiXCR on the multiplex PCR reads and lists one entry per CDR3 protein. The table has under 650,000 distinct CDR3 sequences, under 20% seen once. This clonotype was observed at least ten times. The antigen remains unidentified. Trimming shortened V by 2 bases and J by 0 bases, and 7 bases separated the two germline ends. The CDR3 length is 13 residues. The germline V gene encodes CDR1 DFQATT and CDR2 SNEGSKA (reference sequence). Whole-study results and caveats: Most thyroid clonotypes expanded above 0.001 were also detected in blood. Patients with ophthalmopathy were separated from those with stable hyperthyroidism by a 13 V-J model.

Hyperthyroidism was newly diagnosed in patients aged 18 to 65 (duration under 2 months). It was 8.5 to 10 ml of fresh peripheral blood that supplied the PBMCs. Sequencing used blood. The receptor's source is a woman in her 30s with Graves' hyperthyroidism. This sequence joins TRBV20-1 and TRBJ1-1, with unresolved D. CDR3: CSARTYMNTEAFF. The CDR3 nucleotides read TGCAGTGCTAGAACTTACATGAACACTGAAGCTTTCTTT.